Below, 2 T cell receptor beta chains from the same sample are listed, as sequenced in a study of CD8 T cells in ankylosing spondylitis. TCRdb re-derived calls from the 5' RACE reads in MiXCR, one entry per CDR3 protein. The profile covers 750,000 to 850,000 distinct CDR3 sequences, with roughly 10% appearing a single time and about 0.49% taken by the ten largest. General observations from the study: Apparently characteristic of ankylosing spondylitis blood was a TCR beta motif (fewer than ten highly homologous variants).

What these receptors recognize is not known. The sample consisted of blood, either unsorted or a sorted T cell fraction (not recorded which). Receptors were obtained from a male donor with ankylosing spondylitis.

This clonotype was counted a few times. This chain uses TRBV4-2 with TRBJ2-6; D is unclear. The V gene's germline CDR1 is LGHNA and CDR2 YNFKEQ. Between the trimmed V and J ends, which lost 0 bases and 1 base, there was a span of 7 bases. The CDR3 is 16 residues long. CDR3 sequence: CASSQDVGSGANVLTF. As DNA, the CDR3 is TGTGCCAGCAGCCAAGATGTAGGGTCTGGGGCCAACGTCCTGACTTTC.

The chain has TRBV20-1 and TRBJ2-5; D may match TRBD1 or TRBD2 (7 bases each). The length of the CDR3 is 15 residues. Germline V gene sequence: CDR1 DFQATT, CDR2 SNEGSKA (reference sequence). V lost 1 base and J lost 3, with 15 bases in between. The CDR3 protein is CSARGEGGTEETQYF. CDR3 sequence (DNA): TGCAGTGCTAGAGGCGAGGGGGGGACAGAAGAGACCCAGTACTTC.